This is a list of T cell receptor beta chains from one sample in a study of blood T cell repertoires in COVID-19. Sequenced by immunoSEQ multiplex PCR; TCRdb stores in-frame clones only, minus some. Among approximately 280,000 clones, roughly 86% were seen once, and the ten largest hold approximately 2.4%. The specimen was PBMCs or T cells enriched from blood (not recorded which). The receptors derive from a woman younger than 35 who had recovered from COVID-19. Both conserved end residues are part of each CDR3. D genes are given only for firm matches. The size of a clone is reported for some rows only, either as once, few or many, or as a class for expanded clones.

CASSPYGGAYEQYF	TGTGCCAGCAGTCCGTATGGCGGGGCCTACGAGCAGTACTTC	once	-	TRBV27	TRBJ2-7
CASSVVQGGTDTQYF	TGTGCCAGCAGCGTAGTACAGGGGGGAACAGATACGCAGTATTTT	-	TRBD1	TRBV9	TRBJ2-3
CASSQDGLAGATYTDTQYF	TGCGCCAGCAGCCAAGATGGCCTAGCGGGTGCCACCTACACAGATACGCAGTATTTT	-	TRBD2	TRBV4-1	TRBJ2-3
CASSLIDRADTEAFF	TGTGCCAGCAGCTTAATTGACAGGGCGGACACTGAAGCTTTCTTT	-	TRBD1	TRBV11-3	TRBJ1-1
CASSPGTSSGNTIYF	TGCGCCAGCAGCCCAGGGACAAGCTCTGGAAACACCATATATTTT	-	-	TRBV4-3	TRBJ1-3
CASSQDWGQGGSPLHF	TGTGCCAGCAGCCAAGATTGGGGACAGGGCGGTTCACCCCTCCACTTT	-	TRBD1	TRBV3-1/TRBV3-2	TRBJ1-6
CASSLVGSNEQYF	TGTGCCAGCAGCTTGGTGGGCTCTAACGAGCAGTACTTC	-	-	TRBV5-4	TRBJ2-7
CASSQSRQKNIQYF	TGCGCCAGCAGTCAATCGAGACAGAAAAACATTCAGTACTTC	-	-	TRBV23-1	TRBJ2-4
CASVGTSGGHYNEQFF	TGTGCCAGCGTGGGGACTAGCGGGGGACACTACAATGAGCAGTTCTTC	-	TRBD2	TRBV7-2	TRBJ2-1
CASSHKAGEQYF	TGTGCCAGCAGCCACAAGGCCGGGGAGCAGTACTTC	-	-	TRBV16	TRBJ2-7
CASSIGPNTEAFF	TGTGCCAGTAGTATTGGCCCGAACACTGAAGCTTTCTTT	few	-	TRBV19	TRBJ1-1
CASRKRQGTGELFF	TGTGCCAGCAGGAAACGACAGGGAACCGGGGAGCTGTTTTTT	-	TRBD1	TRBV28	TRBJ2-2
CASRWDSLTDTQYF	TGTGCCAGCAGGTGGGACAGTCTCACAGATACGCAGTATTTT	few	TRBD1	TRBV27	TRBJ2-3
CAISERQGDEKLFF	TGTGCCATCAGTGAGAGGCAGGGGGATGAAAAACTGTTTTTT	once	TRBD1	TRBV10-3	TRBJ1-4
CASRDPDTYNEQFF	TGTGCCAGCAGAGACCCCGACACCTACAATGAGCAGTTCTTC	-	-	TRBV28	TRBJ2-1
CASSFPDSRSYEQYF	TGCGCCAGCAGCTTCCCGGACAGCAGATCCTACGAGCAGTACTTC	-	-	TRBV5-1	TRBJ2-7
CASSDRVNEKLFF	TGTGCCAGCAGTGACAGGGTGAATGAAAAACTGTTTTTT	-	-	TRBV25-1	TRBJ1-4
CASSLRLGGWGDTQYF	TGTGCCAGCAGCCTGAGACTAGGAGGGTGGGGAGATACGCAGTATTTT	-	-	TRBV3-1/TRBV3-2	TRBJ2-3
CASSLAGVRSWETQYF	TGTGCCAGCAGCTTAGCGGGAGTGCGCTCTTGGGAGACCCAGTACTTC	-	-	TRBV7-2	TRBJ2-5
CASSRQGALRPQHF	TGTGCCAGCAGTCGACAGGGGGCCCTCAGGCCCCAGCATTTT	-	TRBD1	TRBV28	TRBJ1-5
CASSQEPSGAADTQYF	TGTGCCAGCAGCCAAGAGCCTAGCGGAGCGGCAGATACGCAGTATTTT	-	TRBD2	TRBV4-2	TRBJ2-3
CASSIFRSDGELFF	TGTGCCAGTAGTATTTTCCGTAGTGACGGGGAGCTGTTTTTT	-	-	TRBV19	TRBJ2-2
CASSLSRIEGQPQHF	TGTGCCAGCAGCTTGTCTAGGATAGAAGGCCAGCCCCAGCATTTT	-	-	TRBV7-2	TRBJ1-5
CASSLDRGFTDTQYF	TGTGCCAGCAGCTTAGATCGGGGGTTCACAGATACGCAGTATTTT	-	-	TRBV7-9	TRBJ2-3
CASSSIPVLGELFF	TGTGCCAGCAGTTCGATTCCAGTGCTCGGGGAGCTGTTTTTT	-	-	TRBV6-5	TRBJ2-2
CASSFRSGTDTQYF	TGTGCCAGCTCCTTCCGTTCCGGCACAGATACGCAGTATTTT	-	-	TRBV18	TRBJ2-3
CASSHTGGWGYGYTF	TGTGCCAGCAGCCATACAGGGGGCTGGGGCTATGGCTACACCTTC	-	TRBD1	TRBV3-1/TRBV3-2	TRBJ1-2
CASRRGGTNNRGVTEAFF	TGTGCCAGCAGGCGAGGGGGAACTAACAACAGGGGAGTCACTGAAGCTTTCTTT	-	TRBD1	TRBV28	TRBJ1-1
CAWTSTSPGKLFF	TGTGCCTGGACGAGCACTTCCCCGGGAAAACTGTTTTTT	-	-	TRBV30	TRBJ1-4
CASSEGQGWSEKLFF	TGTGCCAGCAGTGAAGGCCAGGGTTGGAGTGAAAAACTGTTTTTT	-	-	TRBV6-1	TRBJ1-4
CASSSGHLRITDTQYF	TGTGCCAGCAGCTCAGGCCACCTAAGGATCACAGATACGCAGTATTTT	-	-	TRBV9	TRBJ2-3
CASSPLGGARNTEAFF	TGTGCCAGCAGCCCCCTGGGGGGGGCGCGAAACACTGAAGCTTTCTTT	once	-	TRBV11-2	TRBJ1-1
CASSPSSWEHNEQFF	TGTGCCAGCAGCCCCTCCTCGTGGGAGCACAATGAGCAGTTCTTC	-	-	TRBV28	TRBJ2-1
CASREINEKLFF	TGTGCCAGCAGAGAGATTAATGAAAAACTGTTTTTT	-	-	TRBV12-3/TRBV12-4	TRBJ1-4
CASSLSSASSHNEQFF	TGTGCCAGCAGCTTGTCTTCCGCTAGTTCTCACAATGAGCAGTTCTTC	-	-	TRBV7-3	TRBJ2-1
CASSQDLNLAGTDTQYF	TGTGCCAGCAGCCAAGATTTGAACCTAGCGGGGACGGATACGCAGTATTTT	-	TRBD2	TRBV3-1/TRBV3-2	TRBJ2-3
CAWSVGQGYSGNTIYF	TGTGCCTGGAGTGTAGGGCAGGGTTACTCTGGAAACACCATATATTTT	-	-	TRBV30	TRBJ1-3
CASGLRTGRTDTQYF	TGTGCCAGCGGGTTAAGGACAGGGCGCACAGATACGCAGTATTTT	-	TRBD1	TRBV28	TRBJ2-3
CASSLGLLTYEQYF	TGTGCCAGCAGCTTAGGTCTACTCACCTACGAGCAGTACTTC	-	-	TRBV11-2	TRBJ2-7